This entry lists 9 T cell receptor beta chains sequenced from one sample in a study of patients and donors after allogeneic stem cell transplantation. TCRdb passed the RT-PCR reads through MiXCR, listing each CDR3 protein once. Of a few hundred thousand distinct CDR3 sequences in the sample, around two fifths were seen once. The sequencing input was blood, either unsorted or a sorted T cell fraction (not recorded which). These receptors were collected from a human donor who was either an allogeneic HSCT recipient or a stem cell or donor lymphocyte infusion donor (not recorded which). It is not recorded whose cells these are; they may come from a transplant donor.

V is TRBV5-1 and J is TRBJ1-4; perhaps TRBD1 as D (6 bases). The CDR3 is 14 amino acids. Germline values: CDR1 SGHRS, CDR2 YFSETQ. Trimming left V 4 bases short and J 4 bases short, with 11 bases between. The CDR3 coding sequence is TGCGCCAGCAGCCCCGGACAGAATAATGAAAAACTGTTTTTT. Protein product: CASSPGQNNEKLFF.

The CDR3, as DNA: TGCAGCGTTCTCCGCGGGGGGACTTTTTACAATGAGCAGTTCTTC. Protein: CSVLRGGTFYNEQFF. V is TRBV29-1 and J is TRBJ2-1, with TRBD2 identical over 8 bases. Germline trimming cut 5 bases from V and 4 bases from J; bases unmatched to any gene: 10. The CDR3 loop spans 15 amino acids. Germline-derived CDR1 and CDR2 are SQVTM and ANQGSEA.

The rearrangement links TRBV5-1 to TRBJ1-4, with D possibly TRBD1 on 6 matching bases. The V end lost 4 bases, the J end lost 2 bases, and 12 bases lay between the germline ends. This CDR3 is 15 amino acids long. The V gene's germline CDR1 is SGHRS and CDR2 YFSETQ. The CDR3 coding sequence is TGCGCCAGCAGCATCAGGGGCCCCACTAATGAAAAACTGTTTTTT. Protein: CASSIRGPTNEKLFF.

This clonotype was counted between two and nine times. The rearrangement uses TRBV10-3 and TRBJ1-1; a weak D match, TRBD1 (5 bases). The CDR3 is 16 amino acids. Deletions cut 4 bases from V and 4 bases from J, with 19 bases between. Germline values: CDR1 ENHRY, CDR2 SYGVKD. This CDR3 is CAISAPGQGGSTEAFF. As DNA, the CDR3 is TGTGCCATCAGTGCCCCAGGGCAGGGAGGTAGCACTGAAGCTTTCTTT.

V usage is TRBV9 and J usage is TRBJ1-2; the D gene is possibly TRBD1 (5 bases). Germline V lookup: CDR1 SGDLS, CDR2 YYNGEE. Between the trimmed V and J ends, which lost 3 bases and 8 bases, there was a span of 11 bases. CDR3 size: 12 residues. This CDR3 is CASSGDAWGYTF. DNA for the CDR3: TGTGCCAGCAGCGGGGACGCTTGGGGCTACACCTTC.

The CDR3 DNA sequence: TGTGCCAGCAGCCTAATGACAGGGCCGAGAGAGCAGTACTTC. It is translated as CASSLMTGPREQYF. The V gene is TRBV14, the J gene TRBJ2-7; 7 positions agree with TRBD1. The CDR3 length is 14 residues. The trim removed 4 bases at V and 7 bases at J, leaving 10 bases unmatched. The V gene's germline CDR1 is SGHDN and CDR2 FVKESK. The variable domain in full, with the rest retrieved from reference TRBV14 and TRBJ2-7, is EAGVTQFPSHSVIEKGQTVTLRCDPISGHDNLYWYRRVMGKEIKFLLHFVKESKQDESGMPNNRFLAERTGGTYSTLKVQPAELEDSGVYFCASSLMTGPREQYFGPGTRLTVT.

This clonotype was seen only a few times. This chain connects TRBV10-3 to TRBJ1-5, with D unresolved. The germline V gene encodes CDR1 ENHRY and CDR2 SYGVKD. The CDR3 runs to 11 residues. The CDR3 nucleotides are TGTGCGATCGGGAACGGCCAGCCCCAGCATTTT. This gives the protein CAIGNGQPQHF.

This chain links TRBV4-3 with TRBJ1-1; no firm D call. Trimming left V 1 base short and J 0 bases short, with 6 bases between. There are 14 residues in the CDR3. Per the germline V gene, CDR1 is LGHNA and CDR2 is YSLEER. The CDR3 DNA is TGCGCCAGCAGCCAAGGAGAGATGAACACTGAAGCTTTCTTT. Translated, it gives CASSQGEMNTEAFF.

V and J are TRBV24-1 and TRBJ1-5; 7 positions agree with TRBD1. V dropped 5 bases and J dropped 0; count of bases not matched to a gene: 3. This CDR3 spans 15 amino acids. Germline V CDR1 and CDR2: KGHDR, SFDVKD. CDR3 DNA sequence: TGTGCCACCAGTGGGGGACAGACTAGCAATCAGCCCCAGCATTTT. Its translation is CATSGGQTSNQPQHF.